What follows is one T cell receptor beta chain and its context. The target antigen is unknown. These data are taken from a study of cytomegalovirus exposure and HLA in healthy donors. TCRdb's copy holds only in-frame clones and misses some; the assay was immunoSEQ multiplex PCR. Seen here are 250,000 to 400,000 clones, roughly 88% observed once, and the top ten hold around 1%. The donors belonged to the approximately 130-subject validation cohort, separate from the roughly 700-subject first cohort. Germline V gene lookup returns CDR1 MNHEY and CDR2 SMNVEV (reference sequence). V gave up 5 bases and J gave up 7 bases; unmatched junction bases: 12. The CDR3 length is 16 residues. Study observations and caveats: Altogether, some 170 TCR beta chains were recorded as cytomegalovirus-associated. For cytomegalovirus status, the classifier reportedly gave diagnoses with high specificity and sensitivity. Rarity held for most TCR sequences, but there were some public TCRs that occurred in many donors.

This receptor was taken from a man aged 30 to 39 in good health and CMV-seronegative. The source material was PBMCs. The rearrangement links TRBV27 to TRBJ2-1; TRBD2 matches at 9 bases. The CDR3 DNA follows: TGTGCCAGCAGTGGGCCCCTCGGCGGGGGGGTTAATGAGCAGTTCTTC. The encoded protein is CASSGPLGGGVNEQFF.